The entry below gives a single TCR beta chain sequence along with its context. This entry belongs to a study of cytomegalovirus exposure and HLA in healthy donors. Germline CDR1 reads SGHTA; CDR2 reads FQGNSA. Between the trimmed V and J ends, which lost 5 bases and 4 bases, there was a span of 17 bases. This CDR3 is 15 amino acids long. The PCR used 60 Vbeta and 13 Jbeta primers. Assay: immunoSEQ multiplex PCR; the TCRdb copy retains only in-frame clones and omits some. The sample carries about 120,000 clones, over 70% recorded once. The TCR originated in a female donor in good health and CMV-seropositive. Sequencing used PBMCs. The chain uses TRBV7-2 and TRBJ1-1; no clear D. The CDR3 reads CASSPIGRGFTEAFF. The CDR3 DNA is TGTGCCAGCAGCCCGATTGGGCGGGGATTCACTGAAGCTTTCTTT.